The next 2 T cell receptor beta chains were all read from a single sample in a study of cytomegalovirus exposure and HLA in healthy donors. PCR amplification relied on 60 Vbeta primers (plus 13 Jbeta primers). Using immunoSEQ multiplex PCR, the repertoire was profiled, and TCRdb retains in-frame clones only, with some absent. This sample has 95,000 to 150,000 clones, with roughly 65% found just once. The sequencing sample was made of PBMCs. Receptors were obtained from a middle-aged man in good health and CMV-seropositive.

V and J are TRBV23-1 and TRBJ2-3, with D uncertain. TRBV23-1 qualifies as an ORF whose function is uncertain. This CDR3 comprises 12 residues. Trimming left V 5 bases short and J 5 bases short, with 8 bases between. The CDR3 DNA follows: TGCGCCAGCAGTGTTCCAGGAGATACGCAGTATTTT. Protein: CASSVPGDTQYF.

This clone was seen just once. The rearrangement joins TRBV29-1 to TRBJ2-1, with TRBD2 matching 12 bases. J gave up 7 bases and V 4 bases, and 8 bases lay outside the gene matches. The CDR3 spans 15 residues. CDR1 and CDR2 from the germline V gene are SQVTM and ANQGSEA. CDR3 in DNA: TGCAGCGTTGGTCCGACTAGCGGGAGTTTGAATGAGCAGTTCTTC. Its translation is CSVGPTSGSLNEQFF.